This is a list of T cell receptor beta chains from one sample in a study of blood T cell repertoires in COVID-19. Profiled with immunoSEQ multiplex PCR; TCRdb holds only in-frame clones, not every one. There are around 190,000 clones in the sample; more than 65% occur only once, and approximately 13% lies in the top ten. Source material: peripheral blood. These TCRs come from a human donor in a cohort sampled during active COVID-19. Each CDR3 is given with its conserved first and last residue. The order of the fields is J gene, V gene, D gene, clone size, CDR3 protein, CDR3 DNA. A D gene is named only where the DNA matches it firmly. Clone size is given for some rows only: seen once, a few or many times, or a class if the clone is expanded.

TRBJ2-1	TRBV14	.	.	CASSPTGMSSYNEQFF	TGTGCCAGCAGCCCTACCGGGATGAGCTCCTACAATGAGCAGTTCTTC
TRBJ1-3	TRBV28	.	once	CASSLMGASGNTIYF	TGTGCCAGCAGTTTAATGGGGGCGTCCGGAAACACCATATATTTT
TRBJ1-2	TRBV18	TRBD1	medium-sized	CASSPRTGSGYTF	TGTGCCAGCTCACCAAGGACAGGGAGTGGCTACACCTTC
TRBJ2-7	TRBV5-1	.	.	CASSPQRESYEQYF	TGCGCCAGCAGCCCCCAGAGGGAGAGCTACGAGCAGTACTTC
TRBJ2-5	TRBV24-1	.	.	CATSVGGIHQGKTQYF	TGTGCCACCAGTGTCGGGGGGATCCATCAGGGGAAGACCCAGTACTTC
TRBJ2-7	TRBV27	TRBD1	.	CASSLSITGENEQYF	TGTGCCAGCAGTTTATCGATTACAGGGGAGAACGAGCAGTACTTC
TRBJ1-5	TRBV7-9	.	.	CASSQAGSGNQPQHF	TGTGCCAGCAGCCAAGCAGGGTCAGGCAATCAGCCCCAGCATTTT
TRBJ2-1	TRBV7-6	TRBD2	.	CASSLGLAGGGNNNEQFF	TGTGCCAGCAGCTTAGGACTAGCGGGAGGGGGCAATAACAATGAGCAGTTCTTC
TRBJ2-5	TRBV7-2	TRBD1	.	CASSWTGKETQYF	TGTGCCAGCAGCTGGACAGGGAAAGAGACCCAGTACTTC
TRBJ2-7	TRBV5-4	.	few	CASSLDPTYEQYF	TGTGCCAGCAGCTTGGATCCCACCTACGAGCAGTACTTC
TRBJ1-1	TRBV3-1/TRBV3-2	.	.	CASSHSISWNTEAFF	TGTGCCAGCAGCCATTCTATAAGTTGGAACACTGAAGCTTTCTTT
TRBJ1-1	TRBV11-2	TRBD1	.	CASSLTDRGENTEAFF	TGTGCCAGCAGCTTAACTGACAGGGGGGAGAACACTGAAGCTTTCTTT
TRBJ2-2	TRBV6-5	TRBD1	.	CASRTGVRISGELFF	TGTGCCAGCCGGACAGGGGTTAGAATTAGCGGGGAGCTGTTTTTT
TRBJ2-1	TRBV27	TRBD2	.	CASSLSASGFYNEQFF	TGTGCCAGCAGTTTATCCGCTAGCGGATTCTACAATGAGCAGTTCTTC
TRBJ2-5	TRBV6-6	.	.	CASSYSGGEKTQYF	TGTGCCAGCAGTTACTCGGGAGGTGAGAAGACCCAGTACTTC
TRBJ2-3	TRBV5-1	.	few	CASSPLAGTDTQYF	TGCGCCAGCAGCCCCTTAGCGGGCACAGATACGCAGTATTTT
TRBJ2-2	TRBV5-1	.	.	CASRGSGLNTGELFF	TGCGCCAGCAGGGGGTCAGGGCTCAACACCGGGGAGCTGTTTTTT
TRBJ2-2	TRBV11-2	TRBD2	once	CASSPLGGDTGELFF	TGTGCCAGCAGCCCACTCGGGGGGGACACCGGGGAGCTGTTTTTT
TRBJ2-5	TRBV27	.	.	CASSYGIGGRSYF	TGTGCCAGCAGTTACGGGATAGGAGGGAGGTCTTACTTC
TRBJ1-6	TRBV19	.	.	CASKSVYNSPLHF	TGTGCCAGCAAAAGCGTCTATAATTCACCCCTCCACTTT
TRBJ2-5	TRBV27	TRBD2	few	CASSLNPMLAGTNEGETQYF	TGTGCCAGCAGCCTCAACCCAATGCTAGCGGGTACTAATGAGGGAGAGACCCAGTACTTC
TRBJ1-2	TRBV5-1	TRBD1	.	CASSPGQLYGYTF	TGCGCCAGCAGCCCGGGACAGCTCTATGGCTACACCTTC
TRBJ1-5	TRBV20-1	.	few	CSASRGNQPQHF	TGCAGTGCTAGTCGCGGGAATCAGCCCCAGCATTTT
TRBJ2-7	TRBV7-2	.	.	CASSRFSEQYF	TGTGCCAGCAGCCGGTTTTCCGAGCAGTACTTC
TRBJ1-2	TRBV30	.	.	CAWSGVVTNYGYTF	TGTGCCTGGAGTGGTGTCGTTACTAACTATGGCTACACCTTC
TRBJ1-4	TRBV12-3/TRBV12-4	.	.	CASSLYENEKLFF	TGTGCCAGCAGTTTGTACGAGAATGAAAAACTGTTTTTT
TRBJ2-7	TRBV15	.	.	CATSILGGGYEQYF	TGTGCCACCAGCATACTAGGGGGTGGATACGAGCAGTACTTC
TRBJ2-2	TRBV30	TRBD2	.	CAWRWREGSGELFF	TGTGCCTGGAGGTGGCGGGAGGGGTCCGGGGAGCTGTTTTTT
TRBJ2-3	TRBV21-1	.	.	CASSTGPDTDTQYF	TGTGCCAGCAGCACAGGGCCAGACACAGATACGCAGTATTTT
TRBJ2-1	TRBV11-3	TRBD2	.	CASSFGTRGYNEQFF	TGTGCCAGCAGCTTTGGGACTAGAGGTTACAATGAGCAGTTCTTC
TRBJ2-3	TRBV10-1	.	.	CASSGPGRGIRDTQYF	TGCGCCAGCAGTGGCCCCGGTCGGGGTATACGGGATACGCAGTATTTT
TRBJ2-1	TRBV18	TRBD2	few	CASSVVQREYYNEQFF	TGTGCCAGCTCAGTAGTACAGCGGGAGTACTACAATGAGCAGTTCTTC
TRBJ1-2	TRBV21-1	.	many	CAYVGGWCGYTF	TGTGCCTATGTGGGGGGGTGGTGTGGCTACACCTTC
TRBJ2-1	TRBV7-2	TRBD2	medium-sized	CASSLILAGGDEQFF	TGTGCCAGCAGCTTAATACTAGCGGGAGGGGATGAGCAGTTCTTC
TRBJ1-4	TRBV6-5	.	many	CASEREPNEKLFF	TGTGCCAGCGAGCGGGAACCCAATGAAAAACTGTTTTTT
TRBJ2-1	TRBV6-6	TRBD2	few	CASSYARRGANEQFF	TGTGCCAGCAGTTACGCTAGGCGGGGGGCGAATGAGCAGTTCTTC
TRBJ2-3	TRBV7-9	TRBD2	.	CASCSEYTSGYTDTQYF	TGTGCCAGCTGTTCAGAATATACTAGCGGCTACACAGATACGCAGTATTTT